This TCR beta chain emerged from a study of cytomegalovirus exposure and HLA in healthy donors. Study outcomes and limitations: The classifier reportedly diagnosed cytomegalovirus status with high sensitivity and specificity.

Primers included in the PCR were 60 Vbeta and 13 Jbeta primers. Clones were sequenced by immunoSEQ multiplex PCR, and TCRdb holds only the in-frame ones, with some missing. The profile covers 150,000 to 200,000 clones, with approximately 86% appearing a single time and about 2% taken by the ten largest. Among the donors, all were healthy bone marrow donors. This clone was observed a handful of times. The antigen is undetermined. The germline V and J ends were trimmed by 0 bases and 4 bases, with 7 bases remaining between them. Germline V gene lookup returns CDR1 SGHDT and CDR2 YYEEEE. CDR3 size: 13 residues.

This sequence originates from a woman aged 18-30 years in good health and CMV-seronegative. Sample: PBMCs. The V call is TRBV5-6, the J call TRBJ1-1, with a weak D call TRBD1 (6 bases). The CDR3 here is CASSLGGGTEAFF. The CDR3 DNA sequence: TGTGCCAGCAGCTTGGGAGGGGGCACTGAAGCTTTCTTT.